This record covers a single T cell receptor beta chain. Its antigen is unknown. Profiling relied on immunoSEQ multiplex PCR, and the TCRdb table lists in-frame clones only, not all of them. This sample has 150,000 to 200,000 clones, with roughly 90% found just once. From the 120-subject validation cohort, which was separate from the roughly 700-subject first cohort, the donors were drawn. The data are from a study of cytomegalovirus exposure and HLA in healthy donors. Findings of the study overall: There were some public TCRs occurring in many donors, but most TCR sequences were rare.

V was pared by 5 bases and J by 15 bases, with 25 bases of the junction left unmatched. CDR1 SGHAT and CDR2 FQNNGV come from the germline V gene. The CDR3 covers 17 residues. The sequenced sample consisted of PBMCs. The chain links TRBV11-2 to TRBJ2-1, with 7 bases identical to TRBD1. The origin of this receptor is a man between 18 and 29 years old in good health and CMV-seropositive. In DNA form, the CDR3 reads TGTGCCAGCAGCCCACCGGGACAGCGGCCCGAGCGTTCCTCTCCGTTCTTC. Encoded protein: CASSPPGQRPERSSPFF.